The T cell receptor (beta chain) described here comes from a study of monozygotic twins with inflammatory bowel disease. Through template switching, UMIs that included a 6-nucleotide sample barcode were added. TCRalpha and TCRbeta cDNA was put through two nested PCRs of roughly 16 and 10 cycles. TCRdb processed the 5' RACE reads again and assigns one entry to each CDR3 protein, with no DNA. The sample table includes 150,000 to 200,000 distinct CDR3 sequences. The CDR3 has 14 amino acids. Germline V CDR1 and CDR2: MDHEN, SYDVKM. The sequence derives from a human donor with ulcerative colitis or Crohn's disease, or a healthy co-twin of an affected twin (not recorded which). The chain uses TRBV28 and TRBJ2-7. What was sequenced was blood. The CDR3 sequence is CASSLFRVPYEQYF.